These T cell receptor beta chains were read from a single sample in a study of blood T cell repertoires in COVID-19. Repertoires were generated with immunoSEQ multiplex PCR, while TCRdb's copy carries only in-frame clones and drops some. In the table there are about 200,000 clones, 70% to 90% of which are singletons. Sample: PBMCs or T cells enriched from blood (not recorded which). The receptors derive from a woman aged 40 to 49 with acute COVID-19. Each CDR3 is given with its conserved first and last residue. The D gene is left open where the match is weak. The listing skips clone size in some rows; elsewhere it reads once, few, many or a size class.

J: TRBJ1-1; D: TRBD1; size: .; V: TRBV19; DNA: TGTGCCAGGCCCAGGGACAGAATGAACACTGAAGCTTTCTTT; CDR3: CARPRDRMNTEAFF
J: TRBJ2-1; D: TRBD1; size: .; V: TRBV30; DNA: TGTGCCTGGAGTGAGGTGGACAGGGGTAATGAGCAGTTCTTC; CDR3: CAWSEVDRGNEQFF
J: TRBJ1-6; D: .; size: .; V: TRBV27; DNA: TGTGCCAGCAGTTTATCCCCCCCTAAGACCGGGGTCAATTCACCCCTCCACTTT; CDR3: CASSLSPPKTGVNSPLHF
J: TRBJ2-3; D: .; size: few; V: TRBV28; DNA: TGTGCCAGCAGGGCCCCGGATACGCAGTATTTT; CDR3: CASRAPDTQYF
J: TRBJ1-6; D: TRBD1; size: .; V: TRBV19; DNA: TGTGCCAGTAGTAAAGGGACAGGGAGAAATTCACCCCTCCACTTT; CDR3: CASSKGTGRNSPLHF
J: TRBJ2-5; D: .; size: .; V: TRBV18; DNA: TGTGCCAGCTCACCAGGGCGCCAAGAGACCCAGTACTTC; CDR3: CASSPGRQETQYF
J: TRBJ2-3; D: TRBD2; size: .; V: TRBV3-1/TRBV3-2; DNA: TGTGCCAGCAGCCAACTTGGCGGGAGGGCGTCGGGTACGCAGTATTTT; CDR3: CASSQLGGRASGTQYF
J: TRBJ1-6; D: TRBD1; size: .; V: TRBV10-1; DNA: TGCGCCAGCAGCGAGGGACAGGGTTATTCCGCGCATAATTCACCCCTCCACTTT; CDR3: CASSEGQGYSAHNSPLHF
J: TRBJ1-2; D: .; size: once; V: TRBV7-3; DNA: TGTGCCAGCAGCTTCGGGGATGGCTACACCTTC; CDR3: CASSFGDGYTF
J: TRBJ2-1; D: .; size: .; V: TRBV25-1; DNA: TGTGCCAGCAACAAAGGGGCCTTCAATGAGCAGTTCTTC; CDR3: CASNKGAFNEQFF
J: TRBJ1-1; D: .; size: .; V: TRBV28; DNA: TGTGCCAGCAGCCGTTATGGAGATGTCTTGAACACTGAAGCTTTCTTT; CDR3: CASSRYGDVLNTEAFF
J: TRBJ1-1; D: .; size: .; V: TRBV5-6; DNA: TGTGCCAGCAGCCCGGGGTCGTTGGGCACTGAAGCTTTCTTT; CDR3: CASSPGSLGTEAFF
J: TRBJ2-7; D: TRBD2; size: few; V: TRBV27; DNA: TGTGCCAGCAGTTTATCAGTAGCGGGAGACTACGAGCAGTACTTC; CDR3: CASSLSVAGDYEQYF
J: TRBJ2-2; D: .; size: .; V: TRBV28; DNA: TGTGCCAGCAGTTTGTCGGGACTGGACGGCGGGGAGCTGTTTTTT; CDR3: CASSLSGLDGGELFF
J: TRBJ2-5; D: TRBD2; size: .; V: TRBV5-1; DNA: TGCGCCAGCACAAAAGCGGGAGGGCAAGAGACCCAGTACTTC; CDR3: CASTKAGGQETQYF
J: TRBJ2-3; D: .; size: once; V: TRBV12-5; DNA: TGTGCTAGTGGTTTGGTAATTGGCCTCACAGATACGCAGTATTTT; CDR3: CASGLVIGLTDTQYF
J: TRBJ2-5; D: .; size: .; V: TRBV27; DNA: TGTGCCAGCAGTCCCGATTTGGCCAGCCAAGAGACCCAGTACTTC; CDR3: CASSPDLASQETQYF
J: TRBJ1-2; D: TRBD1; size: .; V: TRBV7-3; DNA: TGTGCCAGCAGCTTAGATACAGGGGCTGGTGGCTACACCTTC; CDR3: CASSLDTGAGGYTF
J: TRBJ2-7; D: TRBD2; size: .; V: TRBV11-2; DNA: TGTGCCAGCAGCTTAGGGCGGGAGTTGTGGGAGCAGTACTTC; CDR3: CASSLGRELWEQYF
J: TRBJ1-5; D: .; size: .; V: TRBV28; DNA: TGTGCCAGCAGCACAGCTTATAGCAATCAGCCCCAGCATTTT; CDR3: CASSTAYSNQPQHF
J: TRBJ2-7; D: .; size: .; V: TRBV5-5; DNA: TGTGCCAGCAGGTTCCAGGCCTTGAGCCCCTACGAGCAGTACTTC; CDR3: CASRFQALSPYEQYF
J: TRBJ2-1; D: TRBD1; size: .; V: TRBV7-2; DNA: TGTGCCAGCAGCTCAACAGGGGGCTCCTACAATGAGCAGTTCTTC; CDR3: CASSSTGGSYNEQFF
J: TRBJ1-1; D: .; size: few; V: TRBV27; DNA: TGTGCCAGCAGTTTATCACCGGGGGTAGCTTTCTTT; CDR3: CASSLSPGVAFF
J: TRBJ2-7; D: .; size: .; V: TRBV7-2; DNA: TGTGCCAGCAGCTTCTGGGCCACGGCCCCCTACGAGCAGTACTTC; CDR3: CASSFWATAPYEQYF
J: TRBJ1-2; D: TRBD1; size: .; V: TRBV6-2/TRBV6-3; DNA: TGTGCCAGCAGTTACGGGACAGGGGCTGCAGGTGGCTACACCTTC; CDR3: CASSYGTGAAGGYTF
J: TRBJ1-2; D: .; size: .; V: TRBV6-5; DNA: TGTGCCAGCAGTTACGGCGGACATAACTATGGCTACACCTTC; CDR3: CASSYGGHNYGYTF
J: TRBJ2-7; D: .; size: .; V: TRBV5-1; DNA: TGCGCCAGCAGCTTGGACAGCCCCTACGAGCAGTACTTC; CDR3: CASSLDSPYEQYF
J: TRBJ2-2; D: TRBD1; size: .; V: TRBV6-5; DNA: TGTGCCAGCAGGAGACAGGGGAACACCGGGGAGCTGTTTTTT; CDR3: CASRRQGNTGELFF
J: TRBJ2-7; D: .; size: .; V: TRBV6-5; DNA: TGTGCCAGCAGCCCGGGGTTTAGCGGCTACGAGCAGTACTTC; CDR3: CASSPGFSGYEQYF
J: TRBJ2-2; D: TRBD1; size: once; V: TRBV11-2; DNA: TGTGCCAGCAGTTCACGACAGGGCTTAGGCGGGGAGCTGTTTTTT; CDR3: CASSSRQGLGGELFF
J: TRBJ1-6; D: TRBD1; size: .; V: TRBV4-2; DNA: TGTGCCAGCAGCCCAACTCCTGCGACAGGGGCTCGGCCACCCCTCCACTTT; CDR3: CASSPTPATGARPPLHF
J: TRBJ2-1; D: TRBD2; size: .; V: TRBV7-6; DNA: TGTGCCAGCAGCTTAGGGACTAGCGGGATCTATGAGCAGTTCTTC; CDR3: CASSLGTSGIYEQFF
J: TRBJ2-7; D: .; size: .; V: TRBV15; DNA: TGTGCCACCAGCACCTATCGGACTAAACACGAGCAGTACTTC; CDR3: CATSTYRTKHEQYF
J: TRBJ2-1; D: TRBD2; size: .; V: TRBV5-8; DNA: TGTGCCAGCAGCCTCGGGACTAGCGCCCAGACGGGTAAAAATGAGCAGTTCTTC; CDR3: CASSLGTSAQTGKNEQFF
J: TRBJ2-1; D: TRBD2; size: .; V: TRBV9; DNA: TGTGCCAGCAGCGTAGCACTAGCGGGAAATGAGCAGTTCTTC; CDR3: CASSVALAGNEQFF
J: TRBJ2-1; D: .; size: .; V: TRBV9; DNA: TGTGCCAGCAGCGTAGCTACAGGAGGGCTCTACAATGAGCAGTTCTTC; CDR3: CASSVATGGLYNEQFF
J: TRBJ1-1; D: TRBD1; size: .; V: TRBV28; DNA: TGTGCCAGCAAGACCCCTTACCGGGACAGGGGTCCGCAAGGGGCTTTCTTT; CDR3: CASKTPYRDRGPQGAFF
J: TRBJ1-5; D: TRBD1; size: .; V: TRBV19; DNA: TGTGCCAGTAGTATCCCTCGACAGGGAGGTCGAAGCAATCAGCCCCAGCATTTT; CDR3: CASSIPRQGGRSNQPQHF
J: TRBJ2-1; D: TRBD1; size: once; V: TRBV9; DNA: TGTGCCAGCAGCCCCTTGACAGGGGCAAGTGAGCAGTTCTTC; CDR3: CASSPLTGASEQFF
J: TRBJ1-1; D: TRBD1; size: .; V: TRBV19; DNA: TGTGCCAGTAGTGACAGGGGGCAGACTGAAGCTTTCTTT; CDR3: CASSDRGQTEAFF